This is a list of T cell receptor beta chains from one sample in a study of shared clonotypes between healthy human individuals. The protocol was immunoSEQ multiplex PCR, while the TCRdb copy is restricted to in-frame clones and leaves out a portion. Here the sample spans 2.3 million or so clones, over 85% being singletons. Sequenced material: naive CD4+ T cells from PBMCs. The receptors come from a man younger than 30 in good health. Some clones in this sample may be carry-over from other donors' samples. Each CDR3 is given with its conserved first and last residue. A D gene is named only where the DNA matches it firmly. Clone size is not always given. Where it is, it says once, few, many or a class for expanded clones.

V gene,D gene,CDR3 length,J gene,clone size,CDR3 protein,CDR3 DNA
TRBV18,NA,16,TRBJ1-3,NA,CASSPTLDSSGNTIYF,TGTGCCAGCTCACCTACCTTGGACAGCTCTGGAAACACCATATATTTT
TRBV11-2,NA,15,TRBJ2-2,NA,CASSPVRGNTGELFF,TGTGCCAGCAGCCCAGTGCGGGGGAACACCGGGGAGCTGTTTTTT
TRBV7-2,NA,13,TRBJ2-7,NA,CASSSSLQYEQYF,TGTGCCAGCAGCTCCTCGTTGCAATACGAGCAGTACTTC
TRBV6-1,TRBD1,16,TRBJ1-5,NA,CASSESSTGGGQPQHF,TGTGCCAGCAGTGAATCTTCGACAGGGGGCGGTCAGCCCCAGCATTTT
TRBV28,TRBD1,14,TRBJ2-3,NA,CASGRTGSTDTQYF,TGTGCCAGCGGGAGGACAGGGAGCACAGATACGCAGTATTTT
TRBV7-9,NA,17,TRBJ1-1,NA,CASRLSEAPRLYTEAFF,TGTGCCAGCAGGCTTAGTGAAGCTCCCCGACTTTACACTGAAGCTTTCTTT
TRBV30,TRBD1,14,TRBJ1-5,NA,CAWGQGHSNQPQHF,TGTGCCTGGGGACAGGGTCATAGCAATCAGCCCCAGCATTTT
TRBV2,NA,14,TRBJ2-5,NA,CASARSSREETQYF,TGTGCCAGTGCAAGATCAAGTAGGGAAGAGACCCAGTACTTC
TRBV6-5,NA,15,TRBJ1-4,NA,CASSYSGTGYEKLFF,TGTGCCAGCAGTTACTCCGGGACGGGGTATGAAAAACTGTTTTTT
TRBV5-1,NA,14,TRBJ1-2,once,CASMMELANYGYTF,TGCGCCAGCATGATGGAATTAGCTAACTATGGCTACACCTTC
TRBV30,NA,14,TRBJ1-1,once,CAWSEGQASAEAFF,TGTGCCTGGAGTGAAGGGCAGGCCTCCGCTGAAGCTTTCTTT
TRBV6-1,NA,15,TRBJ1-2,NA,CASSEVMGGDYGYTF,TGTGCCAGCAGTGAAGTAATGGGGGGCGACTATGGCTACACCTTC
TRBV4-3,TRBD2,16,TRBJ2-5,NA,CASSQGGGRARETQYF,TGCGCCAGCAGCCAAGGTGGCGGGAGGGCCAGAGAGACCCAGTACTTC
TRBV25-1,NA,13,TRBJ1-4,NA,CASSLDFREKLFF,TGTGCCAGCAGTTTAGACTTCCGGGAAAAACTGTTTTTT
TRBV2,NA,13,TRBJ2-6,NA,CASTNTGSNVLTF,TGTGCCAGCACTAACACAGGGTCCAACGTCCTGACTTTC
TRBV7-2,NA,16,TRBJ1-1,once,CASSLDRLTMNTEAFF,TGTGCCAGCAGCTTAGATAGGCTGACGATGAACACTGAAGCTTTCTTT
TRBV6-4,NA,14,TRBJ2-3,NA,CASSDPPGTDTQYF,TGTGCCAGCAGTGACCCCCCTGGGACAGATACGCAGTATTTT
TRBV15,NA,14,TRBJ1-5,NA,CATSLDADNQPQHF,TGTGCCACAAGTCTCGACGCTGATAATCAGCCCCAGCATTTT
TRBV14,TRBD2,17,TRBJ2-1,once,CASSPRITSGIKYEQFF,TGTGCCAGCAGCCCGAGGATAACTAGCGGGATTAAGTATGAGCAGTTCTTC
TRBV15,TRBD2,15,TRBJ2-7,once,CATSKGLAGEYEQYF,TGTGCCACCAGCAAGGGTCTAGCGGGAGAATACGAGCAGTACTTC
TRBV28,NA,15,TRBJ1-5,NA,CASSVPGSNDQPQHF,TGTGCCAGCAGTGTTCCAGGGAGCAACGATCAGCCCCAGCATTTT
TRBV5-5,NA,15,TRBJ1-1,NA,CASSLDPGLNTEAFF,TGTGCCAGCAGCTTGGATCCAGGCCTGAACACTGAAGCTTTCTTT
TRBV28,TRBD1,17,TRBJ2-6,NA,CASMGTGGPSGANVLTF,TGTGCCAGCATGGGTACAGGGGGACCTTCTGGGGCCAACGTCCTGACTTTC
TRBV5-1,TRBD2,14,TRBJ2-1,NA,CASSDPSGYNEQFF,TGCGCCAGCTCCGATCCTAGCGGTTACAATGAGCAGTTCTTC
TRBV9,NA,15,TRBJ1-2,NA,CASSVTPGGINGYTF,TGTGCCAGCAGCGTAACTCCCGGGGGCATTAATGGCTACACCTTC
TRBV28,NA,14,TRBJ1-1,NA,CASRSGGHVTEAFF,TGTGCCAGCCGTTCTGGGGGCCATGTGACTGAAGCTTTCTTT
TRBV5-1,NA,16,TRBJ2-1,NA,CASSSATGPPVGEQFF,TGCGCCAGCAGCTCCGCTACCGGGCCCCCGGTAGGTGAGCAGTTCTTC
TRBV4-1,NA,17,TRBJ2-3,NA,CASSQGRALTSTDTQYF,TGCGCCAGCAGCCAAGGTAGAGCCTTAACTAGCACAGATACGCAGTATTTT
TRBV20-1,NA,11,TRBJ1-1,NA,CSAPRYTEAFF,TGCAGTGCCCCCAGGTACACTGAAGCTTTCTTT
TRBV18,TRBD1,15,TRBJ1-4,NA,CASSPATGWGEKLFF,TGTGCCAGCTCACCGGCGACAGGGTGGGGTGAAAAACTGTTTTTT
TRBV6-6,TRBD2,14,TRBJ2-2,NA,CASVRQRETGELFF,TGTGCCAGCGTTAGGCAGCGGGAGACCGGGGAGCTGTTTTTT
TRBV29-1,NA,14,TRBJ2-7,NA,CSVEDRRGQYEQYF,TGCAGCGTTGAAGATCGCCGGGGACAATACGAGCAGTACTTC
TRBV9,TRBD2,16,TRBJ2-3,NA,CASSASSGRAADTQYF,TGTGCCAGCAGCGCCTCTAGCGGGAGGGCCGCTGATACGCAGTATTTT
TRBV9,NA,15,TRBJ1-4,NA,CASSVEGSLPEKLFF,TGTGCCAGCAGCGTAGAAGGCTCGCTCCCGGAAAAACTGTTTTTT
TRBV9,TRBD2,16,TRBJ2-7,NA,CASSATGTSGTYEQYF,TGTGCCAGCAGCGCCACAGGGACTAGCGGGACTTACGAGCAGTACTTC
TRBV25-1,NA,17,TRBJ2-1,NA,CASSDSRPARGYNEQFF,TGTGCCAGCAGTGATTCGCGACCCGCCCGTGGGTACAATGAGCAGTTCTTC